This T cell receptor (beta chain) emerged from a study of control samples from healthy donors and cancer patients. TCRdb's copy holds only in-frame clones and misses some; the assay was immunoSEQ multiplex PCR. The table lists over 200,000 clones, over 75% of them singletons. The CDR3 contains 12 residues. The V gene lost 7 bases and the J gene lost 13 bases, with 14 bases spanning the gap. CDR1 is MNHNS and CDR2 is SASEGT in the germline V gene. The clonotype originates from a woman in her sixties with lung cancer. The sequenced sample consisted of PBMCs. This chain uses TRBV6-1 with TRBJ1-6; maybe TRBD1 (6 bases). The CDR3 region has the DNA TGTGCCAGCATCGAAGGGGGGGGGCCCCTCCACTTT. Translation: CASIEGGGPLHF.